This T cell receptor beta chain was documented in a study of a mutant IDH1 vaccine in newly diagnosed glioma. Time point here: week 47, end of study. A 20-mer mutant IDH1 peptide at 300 ug was injected subcutaneously with topical imiquimod. As to this clone: The antigen remains unidentified.

Libraries were prepared by immunoSEQ multiplex PCR; TCRdb keeps only in-frame clonotypes and omits some of them. The table has 10,000 to 15,000 clones, roughly 72% seen once; the top ten hold less than 4.5%. The CDR3 length is 13 residues. Germline V gene sequence: CDR1 GTSNPN, CDR2 SVGIG (reference sequence). The V segment lost 1 base and the J segment 8 bases; nucleotides outside the gene matches: 0. The sample was PBMCs, taken from a glioma patient whose treatment included an IDH1 peptide vaccine. The clonotype comes from a woman aged 40 to 49 with glioma. The genes are TRBV30 and TRBJ1-6; 9 bases match TRBD1. The CDR3: CAWSGQGDSPLHF. Here the CDR3 DNA reads TGTGCCTGGAGTGGACAGGGGGATTCACCCCTCCACTTT. Variable domain in full (rest from reference TRBV30 and TRBJ1-6): SQTIHQWPATLVQPVGSPLSLECTVEGTSNPNLYWYRQAAGRGLQLLFYSVGIGQISSEVPQNLSASRPQDRQFILSSKKLLLSDSGFYLCAWSGQGDSPLHFGNGTRLTVT.